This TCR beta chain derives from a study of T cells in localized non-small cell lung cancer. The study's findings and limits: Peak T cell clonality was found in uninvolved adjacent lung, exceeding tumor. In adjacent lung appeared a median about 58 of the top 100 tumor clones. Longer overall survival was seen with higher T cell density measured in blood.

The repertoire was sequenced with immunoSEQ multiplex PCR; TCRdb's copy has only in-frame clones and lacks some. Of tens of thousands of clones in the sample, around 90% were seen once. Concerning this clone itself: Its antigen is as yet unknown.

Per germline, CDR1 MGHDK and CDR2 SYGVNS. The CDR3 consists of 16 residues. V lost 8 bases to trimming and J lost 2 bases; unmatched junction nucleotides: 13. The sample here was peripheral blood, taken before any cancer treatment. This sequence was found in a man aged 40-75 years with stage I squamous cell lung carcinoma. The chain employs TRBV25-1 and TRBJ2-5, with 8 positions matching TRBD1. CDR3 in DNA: TGTGCCAGCGTTGATGGTTGTTGGACAGGGCAAGAGACCCAGTACTTC. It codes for CASVDGCWTGQETQYF.